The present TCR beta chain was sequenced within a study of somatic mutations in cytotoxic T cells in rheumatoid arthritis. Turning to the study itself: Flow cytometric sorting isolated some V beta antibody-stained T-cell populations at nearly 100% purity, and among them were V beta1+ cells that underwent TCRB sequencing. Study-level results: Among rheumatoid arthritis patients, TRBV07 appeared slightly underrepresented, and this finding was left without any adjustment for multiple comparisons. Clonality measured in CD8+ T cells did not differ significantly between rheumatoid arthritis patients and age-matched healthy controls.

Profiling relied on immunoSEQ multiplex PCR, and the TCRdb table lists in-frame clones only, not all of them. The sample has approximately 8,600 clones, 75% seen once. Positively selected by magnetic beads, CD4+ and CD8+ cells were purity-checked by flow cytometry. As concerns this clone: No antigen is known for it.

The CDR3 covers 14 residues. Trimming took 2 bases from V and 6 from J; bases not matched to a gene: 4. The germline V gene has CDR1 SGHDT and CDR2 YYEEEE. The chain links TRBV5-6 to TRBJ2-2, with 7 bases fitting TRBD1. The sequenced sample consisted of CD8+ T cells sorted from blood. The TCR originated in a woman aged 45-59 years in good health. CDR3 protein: CASSFRQGPGELFF. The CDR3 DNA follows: TGTGCCAGCAGCTTTAGACAGGGCCCCGGGGAGCTGTTTTTT.